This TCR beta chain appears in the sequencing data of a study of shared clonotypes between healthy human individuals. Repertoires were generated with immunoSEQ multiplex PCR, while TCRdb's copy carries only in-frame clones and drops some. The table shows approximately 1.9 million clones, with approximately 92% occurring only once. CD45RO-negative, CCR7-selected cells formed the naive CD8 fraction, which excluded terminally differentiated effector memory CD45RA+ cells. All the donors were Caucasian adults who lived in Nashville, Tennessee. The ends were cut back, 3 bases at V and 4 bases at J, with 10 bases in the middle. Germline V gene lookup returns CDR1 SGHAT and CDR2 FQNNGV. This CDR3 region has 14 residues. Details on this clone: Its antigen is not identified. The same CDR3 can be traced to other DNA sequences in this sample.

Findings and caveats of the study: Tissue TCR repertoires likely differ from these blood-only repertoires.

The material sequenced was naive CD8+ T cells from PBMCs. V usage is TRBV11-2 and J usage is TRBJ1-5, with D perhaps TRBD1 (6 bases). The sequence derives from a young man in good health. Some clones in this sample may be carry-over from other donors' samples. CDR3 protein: CASSLGGANQPQHF. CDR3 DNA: TGTGCCAGCAGCTTGGGGGGGGCGAATCAGCCCCAGCATTTT.